These T cell receptor beta chains were read from a single sample in a study of technical replicates of blood from a few donors. Only in-frame clones appear in the TCRdb table, and some are missing; sequencing was by immunoSEQ multiplex PCR. The profile shows 55,000 to 75,000 clones, approximately 95% of them singletons. Sequencing used PBMCs. The receptors stem from a human donor in good health. Some clones in this sample may be carry-over from other donors' samples. CDR3s include the opening cysteine and the closing phenylalanine or tryptophan. Each record gives: V gene, CDR3 protein.

V: TRBV30; CDR3: CAWSGNYGYTF
V: TRBV27; CDR3: CASGQGIPYEQYF
V: TRBV7-8; CDR3: CASRGPRRGSSYEQYF
V: TRBV20-1; CDR3: CSASVGGGYTF
V: TRBV9; CDR3: CASSIRGLPSEQYF
V: TRBV6-5; CDR3: CASSLQASTDTQYF
V: TRBV4-1; CDR3: CASSHQQGALAKNIQYF
V: TRBV4-3; CDR3: CASSQDLFRGAEAFF
V: TRBV18; CDR3: CASSLLAGEQQYF
V: TRBV10-1; CDR3: CASRITPGQGTQPQHF
V: TRBV7-2; CDR3: CASSPGGKTYEQYF
V: TRBV4-1; CDR3: CASSQDRGYEQYF
V: TRBV7-8; CDR3: CASSSPRRFGPYNEQFF
V: TRBV30; CDR3: CAWSGSLAGAPDTQYF
V: TRBV7-9; CDR3: CASTPLTSGSETGELFF
V: TRBV6-6; CDR3: CASGLESAEAFF
V: TRBV30; CDR3: CAWKLHHRDREQFF
V: TRBV4-3; CDR3: CASSQGLGQGSTDTQYF
V: TRBV7-6; CDR3: CASSEGLAATGTQYF
V: TRBV11-2; CDR3: CASSLDGQGGNQPQHF
V: TRBV7-2; CDR3: CASSFFMREQFF
V: TRBV5-1; CDR3: CASRSGQRTEAFF
V: TRBV19; CDR3: CASRLNRDRADTIYF
V: TRBV6-6; CDR3: CASHREGSYGYTF
V: TRBV29-1; CDR3: CSVGYRTGYEQYF
V: TRBV27; CDR3: CASSLSGTGLFYGYTF
V: TRBV18; CDR3: CASSTGVLAFF
V: TRBV15; CDR3: CATSRTSAASTDTQYF
V: TRBV7-5; CDR3: CVRSLGLFPYNEQFF
V: TRBV6-5; CDR3: CASSYSGLAGGEQYF
V: TRBV5-8; CDR3: CASSSIPGQGLQPQHF
V: TRBV30; CDR3: CAWSALGTAQPGGYTF
V: TRBV7-2; CDR3: CASSLAGRELFF
V: TRBV7-2; CDR3: CASSFWTPERNYGYTF
V: TRBV13; CDR3: CASSRTGDEKLFF
V: TRBV7-6; CDR3: CASSLGTGGLNTIYF
V: TRBV9; CDR3: CASSVGKGTTPYEQYF
V: TRBV4-3; CDR3: CASSRLAGGHNEQFF
V: TRBV6-5; CDR3: CASSSGGLDYGYTF
V: TRBV7-2; CDR3: CASSLASGLTYEQYF
V: TRBV10-3; CDR3: CAISESRQGSKQYF
V: TRBV5-1; CDR3: CASSQRTTDTQYF
V: TRBV7-7; CDR3: CASSPRGAGQETQYF
V: TRBV6-5; CDR3: CASSYSRTGGYEQYF
V: TRBV4-1; CDR3: CASSQDTGAASSSYEQYF